The rows below give T cell receptor beta chains drawn from one sample of a study of T cells in Graves' hyperthyroidism and ophthalmopathy. TCRdb called the multiplex PCR reads again in MiXCR, with one record for every CDR3 protein. The data show a few hundred thousand distinct CDR3 sequences, roughly a fifth seen once. Sequenced material: blood. These receptors were taken from a man in his fifties with Graves' ophthalmopathy. Both conserved end residues are part of each CDR3. The D gene is left open where the match is weak. Clone size, where shown, is once, few, many, or a class for clones that have expanded.

d_call j_call clone_size v_call cdr3_nt cdr3_aa
TRBD2 TRBJ2-1 many TRBV20-1 TGCAGTGCTAGAGTTTCGGGGACTAGCGGTTACAATGAGCAGTTCTTC CSARVSGTSGYNEQFF
TRBD2 TRBJ2-7 many TRBV20-1 TGCAGTGCTAGAGCCCAGACTAGCGGGAGTATTAGCTCCTACGAGCAGTACTTC CSARAQTSGSISSYEQYF
NA TRBJ2-3 many TRBV28 TGTGCCAGCAGTTTAGGTCTAGCGTCGAGCACAGATACGCAGTATTTT CASSLGLASSTDTQYF
TRBD1 TRBJ2-7 NA TRBV28 TGTGCCAGCGTTCCAGGGGGCGCGGGCTACGAGCAGTACTTC CASVPGGAGYEQYF
NA TRBJ1-1 few TRBV6-2/TRBV6-3 TGTGCCAGCAGTTACTCGCCTTCGGTTATGAACACTGAAGCTTTCTTT CASSYSPSVMNTEAFF
TRBD1 TRBJ2-2 NA TRBV5-1 TGCGCCAGCAGGAAGGGACAGCCTAACACCGGGGAGCTGTTTTTT CASRKGQPNTGELFF
NA TRBJ1-5 many TRBV3-1 TGTGCCAGTTCCAAAAGCTGGGGGGGGCAGCCCCAGCATTTT CASSKSWGGQPQHF
NA TRBJ2-6 NA TRBV19 TGTGCCAGTAGTATTGTGGCCTCTGGGGCCAACGTCCTGACTTTC CASSIVASGANVLTF
TRBD2 TRBJ2-7 few TRBV5-4 TGTGCCAGCAGCTTGGGACTAGCGGGAGTAGACTACGAGCAGTACTTC CASSLGLAGVDYEQYF
NA TRBJ1-5 NA TRBV27 TGTGCCAGCAGTTTCCGAGGGGGGGGGGGGTATCGTCAGCCCCAGCATTTT CASSFRGGGGYRQPQHF
NA TRBJ2-7 many TRBV20-1 TGCAGTGCTAGTGGGGTAGCGGAACCGAGGGACGAGCAGTACTTC CSASGVAEPRDEQYF
NA TRBJ1-3 NA TRBV6-1 TGTGCCAGCAGTCGAACACCCGACTCTGGAAACACCATATATTTT CASSRTPDSGNTIYF
TRBD2 TRBJ2-2 NA TRBV27 TGTGCCAGCAGTTTAAAGACTAGCGGGAGCCCCGGGGAGCTGTTTTTT CASSLKTSGSPGELFF
TRBD1 TRBJ1-3 NA TRBV27 TGTGCCAGCAGTTTGGGACAGGCCGCTGGAAACACCATATATTTT CASSLGQAAGNTIYF